Presented here are 9 T cell receptor beta chains from one specimen sequenced in a study of cytomegalovirus exposure and HLA in healthy donors. 13 Jbeta primers and 60 Vbeta primers were used for the PCR. Assay used: immunoSEQ multiplex PCR; TCRdb lists only in-frame clones, some missing. The sample includes 120,000 to 150,000 clones, 64% of them seen just once. The sample comprised PBMCs. These receptors all stem from a woman between 25 and 40 years old in good health and CMV-seropositive.

This sequence joins TRBV19 and TRBJ1-5, with a possible D match to TRBD1 (5 bases). The CDR3 is 16 amino acids. Germline loops: CDR1 LNHDA, CDR2 SQIVND (reference sequence). With 4 bases removed from V and 1 base from J, the gap between germline ends came to 14 bases. The CDR3 reads CASSTLGRGSNQPQHF. The CDR3 DNA is TGTGCCAGTAGTACCTTAGGGCGGGGGAGCAATCAGCCCCAGCATTTT.

The gene calls are TRBV18 and TRBJ1-4; the match to TRBD1 covers 7 bases. This CDR3 is 16 amino acids long. CDR1 and CDR2 (germline): KGHSH, LQKENI. V was pared by 3 bases and J by 3 bases, with 7 bases of the junction left unmatched. For the CDR3, the DNA is TGTGCCAGCTCACCTATATTGGGACAGCCTAATGAAAAACTGTTTTTT. Translating it yields CASSPILGQPNEKLFF.

J is TRBJ2-2 and V is TRBV7-2; 12 bases match TRBD2. CDR1 is SGHTA, CDR2 FQGNSA, per germline. The junction had 6 bases not matched to a gene; V was cut back by 4 bases and J by 6 bases. This CDR3 region has 16 residues. DNA for the CDR3: TGTGCCAGCAGCTACCGACTAGCGGGAGACCCCGGGGAGCTGTTTTTT. Translation gives CASSYRLAGDPGELFF.

In DNA, the CDR3 is TGCGCCAGCAGTGCCCTCCGTCGAGGGCCTCGGACTGTTGCGCAGTATTTT. Its protein product is CASSALRRGPRTVAQYF. The gene calls are TRBV10-2 and TRBJ2-3, with a weak D call TRBD2 (5 bases). The length of the CDR3 is 17 residues. Trimming left V 4 bases short and J 10 bases short, with 27 bases between. CDR1 and CDR2 (germline): WSHSY, SAAADI.

The sample holds a few counts of this clone. This CDR3 is CASSPGTASYNEQFF. DNA for the CDR3: TGTGCCAGCAGTCCCGGGACAGCCTCCTACAATGAGCAGTTCTTC. The J gene is TRBJ2-1, the V gene TRBV2, with TRBD1 identical over 7 bases. Germline lookup yields CDR1 SNHLY and CDR2 FYNNEI. The CDR3 has 15 amino acids. The V gene end was trimmed by 5 bases and the J gene end by 0 bases; junction bases not matched to a gene: 4.

This clone was picked up a small number of times. The V call is TRBV13, the J call TRBJ2-3; unclear D gene. This CDR3 comprises 12 residues. The V gene lost 0 bases and the J gene lost 6 bases, with 4 bases spanning the gap. CDR1 and CDR2 (germline): PRHDT, FYEKMQ (reference sequence). CDR3 DNA sequence: TGTGCCAGCAGCTTAGGCGTGGATACGCAGTATTTT. Translation: CASSLGVDTQYF.

The genes are TRBV7-2 and TRBJ1-5; no definite D call. V gave up 4 bases and J gave up 6 bases, with 16 bases separating them. The CDR3 loop spans 15 amino acids. Per germline, CDR1 SGHTA and CDR2 FQGNSA. The CDR3 DNA reads TGTGCCAGCAGCTCGCGGATTGTAACCGGTCAGCCCCAGCATTTT. Its translation is CASSSRIVTGQPQHF.

The genes are TRBV4-1 and TRBJ1-2, with TRBD1 identical over 7 bases. This CDR3 contains 15 residues. The germline V gene encodes CDR1 MGHRA and CDR2 YSYEKL. J gave up 3 bases and V 0 bases, and 4 bases lay outside the gene matches. CDR3 loop: CASSQEAGGDYGYTF. Here the CDR3 DNA reads TGCGCCAGCAGCCAAGAAGCAGGGGGAGACTATGGCTACACCTTC.

The CDR3 bases are TGCGCCAGCAGCTTGAGGGGACAGGGCCACGAGCAGTACTTC. Amino acid sequence: CASSLRGQGHEQYF. The rearrangement links TRBV5-1 to TRBJ2-7; TRBD1 agrees at 9 bases. There are 14 residues in the CDR3. V was clipped by 1 base and J by 5 bases; unmatched bases: 4. Germline V gene sequence: CDR1 SGHRS, CDR2 YFSETQ.